This TCR beta chain was observed in a study of blood T cells in healthy people across ages (dated by TCRdb to 2015 to 2017). Describing the broader study: In model experiments, template switching captured roughly one uniquely barcoded TCR beta cDNA molecule for every two T cells. The donors were divided into four age groups: young (average approximately 17 years), middle-aged (approximately 42), aged (approximately 62) and long-lived (more than 75). To track age-related changes in TCR beta repertoire diversity, the study relied on deep sequencing normalized with unique cDNA molecular identifiers. To avoid experimental bias, donors of different ages were distributed randomly across sequencing lanes. For two donors (one aged 18 to 30 and one aged 80 or older), the study analyzed two additional independent replicas of 1 million unique cDNA reads from the same blood draw.

The CDR3 runs 14 amino acids, cysteine and phenylalanine included. CDR3 DNA is the only sequence kept; it has 42 bases, read in frame from the first base. Looking up the germline V gene yields CDR1 MDHEN and CDR2 SYDVKM. The trim is 5 bases for V and 2 bases for J, with a gap of 13 bases between the germline ends. Overall results and qualifications from the work: Estimates of total diversity from one million sequenced T cells were regarded as lower bounds and underestimates. As age increased, observed TCR beta diversity per million T cells dropped in a roughly linear way, and a significant reduction was already evident by age about 36. Bulk unsorted PBMC profiling prevented conclusive comparison of naive and antigen-experienced compartments. Compared with the aged group, more naive CD4+ T cells, fewer expanded clones and increased TCR diversity were shown by the long-lived group, suggesting age selection. There was a strong correlation between observed TCR beta diversity and the percentage of naive T cells measured by flow cytometry. Because donor CMV infection status was unknown, age-related changes in expanded clonotypes were potentially confounded.

In regard to this clonotype: Its antigen has not been determined. No clone much larger than this one lies a single base away; base qualities are absent.

The method was 5' RACE. The sequencer listed for this sample is Illumina HiSeq 2500. The second PCR ran for roughly 7 to 12 cycles and used a J-beta primer mix along with a sample-barcoded 5' primer. A unique molecular identifier was introduced onto each TCR beta cDNA molecule by a template-switch 5' adaptor carrying 12 random nucleotides. Each sample yielded at least 2.5 million CDR3-containing paired-end reads. All of the RNA was converted into first-strand cDNA using the Mint cDNA synthesis kit, with a TRBC-specific oligonucleotide serving as the primer. After uracil-DNA glycosylase treatment, a first 18-cycle PCR used universal primers M1SS and BC2_uni_R on all cDNA. Turning to the authors' computational methods: Normalization of each sample was performed by random selection of 1 million high-quality reads, each carrying a distinct molecular identifier. Instead of being binned into consensus sequences, reads with shared molecular identifiers were discarded. CDR3 identification, clonotype clustering and error correction used MiTCR with a Q25 quality threshold and the strictest error-elimination algorithm. A nonparametric unseen species model with Euler transformation was used to estimate lower-bound total TCR beta diversity. TCRdb trimmed the raw reads at Q25, called clones with MiXCR and kept productive beta chains. Each entry merges the rows of one CDR3 protein and shows their most common DNA and genes. The V and J calls shown here were made by TCRdb, not taken from the authors' results. For this sample the table gives about 760,000 distinct CDR3 sequences, of which roughly 50% were detected only once. Under 30% of the sample is held by the ten biggest clonotypes.

Systemically healthy Caucasian individuals from Russia, some 38 in total and aged 6 to 90 years, were included as donors. Each donor gave 8 to 10 milliliters of peripheral blood, drawn into EDTA-treated Vacutainer tubes. PBMCs were isolated by Ficoll-Paque density-gradient centrifugation, with at least 7 million obtained per sample. Total RNA was extracted from PBMCs with Trizol reagent, with at least 5.5 micrograms obtained per sample. For every donor, an aliquot of PBMCs went through flow cytometry to measure the percentages of naive CD45RAhigh/CD27high T cells. The V gene is TRBV28 and the J gene is TRBJ2-7; TRBD1 is a possible D gene, resting on 5 matching bases. Sequencing input: blood. The source is a man in his forties in good health. The nucleotide sequence reads as follows: TGTGCCAGCAGTCCGCAGGACATCACCTACGAGCAGTACTTC. Translated, it gives CASSPQDITYEQYF. Extended through the reference TRBV28 and TRBJ2-7 proteins, this CDR3 yields the full variable domain: DVKVTQSSRYLVKRTGEKVFLECVQDMDHENMFWYRQDPGLGLRLIYFSYDVKMKEKGDIPEGYSVSREKKERFSLILESASTNQTSMYLCASSPQDITYEQYFGPGTRLTVT.